This is a list of T cell receptor beta chains from one sample in a study of cytomegalovirus exposure and HLA in healthy donors. Sequencing was performed with immunoSEQ multiplex PCR; in TCRdb, only in-frame clones are kept and a portion is missing. The table shows approximately 160,000 clones, with around four fifths occurring only once. Sample: PBMCs. The receptor set was obtained from a woman in her forties or fifties in good health and CMV-seropositive. CDR3s include the opening cysteine and the closing phenylalanine or tryptophan. A D gene is named only where the DNA matches it firmly. Clone size is shown for a subset of rows, as once, few, many or a class of expanded clone.

TRBJ1-2	TRBV5-6	TRBD1	few	CASSFGQGEGYTF	TGTGCCAGCAGCTTCGGACAGGGTGAAGGCTACACCTTC
TRBJ2-5	TRBV12-5	.	once	CASGRAGETQYF	TGTGCTAGTGGGCGCGCCGGGGAGACCCAGTACTTC
TRBJ2-7	TRBV19	TRBD1	.	CASSIGTGGFDEQYF	TGTGCCAGTAGTATAGGGACAGGGGGCTTCGACGAGCAGTACTTC
TRBJ1-1	TRBV6-5	.	.	CASNLQGRQEAFF	TGTGCCAGCAACTTACAGGGCAGACAGGAAGCTTTCTTT
TRBJ2-1	TRBV11-2	.	.	CASSFGNEQFF	TGTGCCAGCAGCTTCGGGAATGAGCAGTTCTTC
TRBJ2-7	TRBV4-1	.	.	CASSREGGSYEQYF	TGCGCCAGCAGCCGGGAGGGGGGCTCCTACGAGCAGTACTTC
TRBJ1-4	TRBV6-1	TRBD1	.	CATNRGGGFEKLFF	TGTGCCACCAACAGGGGAGGTGGTTTTGAAAAACTGTTTTTT
TRBJ2-5	TRBV5-1	TRBD2	.	CASSLEGSGAPGTQYF	TGCGCCAGCAGCTTGGAAGGTAGCGGGGCCCCGGGGACCCAGTACTTC
TRBJ2-7	TRBV6-1	TRBD1	.	CASSRGQGSHEQYF	TGTGCCAGCAGTCGAGGACAGGGGAGCCACGAGCAGTACTTC
TRBJ1-5	TRBV6-1	TRBD1	.	CASSKTGHQPQHF	TGTGCCAGCAGTAAGACAGGGCATCAGCCCCAGCATTTT
TRBJ2-1	TRBV10-1	.	once	CASSEPGTGINEQFF	TGCGCCAGCAGTGAACCGGGAACGGGGATTAATGAGCAGTTCTTC
TRBJ2-3	TRBV6-1	TRBD1	once	CASRPGTGPTDTQYF	TGTGCCAGCAGGCCCGGGACAGGACCTACAGATACGCAGTATTTT
TRBJ2-2	TRBV19	.	few	CASSSAGEHTGELFF	TGTGCCAGTAGCTCGGCAGGGGAACACACCGGGGAGCTGTTTTTT
TRBJ2-5	TRBV30	TRBD1	.	CAWSVMGQEQETQYF	TGTGCCTGGAGTGTAATGGGACAGGAACAAGAGACCCAGTACTTC
TRBJ1-5	TRBV6-1	.	.	CASSGPPRKGLFNQPQHF	TGTGCCAGCAGTGGTCCCCCTCGGAAGGGGCTATTCAATCAGCCCCAGCATTTT
TRBJ2-5	TRBV7-3	TRBD2	.	CASSLTSGGRETQYF	TGTGCCAGCAGCTTAACTAGCGGGGGGCGGGAGACCCAGTACTTC
TRBJ2-3	TRBV4-1	TRBD2	.	CASSQAGGADTQYF	TGCGCCAGCAGCCAAGCGGGGGGGGCAGATACGCAGTATTTT
TRBJ2-5	TRBV7-3	TRBD2	.	CASSQGGGVQETQYF	TGTGCCAGCAGCCAAGGTGGGGGGGTACAAGAGACCCAGTACTTC
TRBJ2-3	TRBV9	.	.	CASSVEWGADTQYF	TGTGCCAGCAGCGTAGAGTGGGGGGCAGATACGCAGTATTTT
TRBJ2-4	TRBV4-1	TRBD2	.	CASSRGLAGGLDKNIQYF	TGCGCCAGCAGCCGGGGACTAGCGGGGGGGCTCGACAAAAACATTCAGTACTTC
TRBJ2-7	TRBV6-6	TRBD2	once	CASRPPGLPSYEQYF	TGTGCCAGCAGACCCCCGGGACTACCATCCTACGAGCAGTACTTC
TRBJ2-1	TRBV6-5	.	.	CASRSQGDSYNEQFF	TGTGCCAGCAGATCCCAGGGTGACTCCTACAATGAGCAGTTCTTC
TRBJ2-7	TRBV5-1	TRBD1	.	CASSIDRADEQYF	TGCGCCAGCAGCATCGACAGGGCGGACGAGCAGTACTTC
TRBJ2-1	TRBV5-4	.	.	CASSLAASSYNEQFF	TGTGCCAGCAGCTTAGCGGCCAGCTCCTACAATGAGCAGTTCTTC
TRBJ2-2	TRBV9	TRBD2	.	CASSTSGGEEGELFF	TGTGCCAGCAGTACTAGCGGGGGAGAAGAAGGGGAGCTGTTTTTT
TRBJ2-7	TRBV5-8	.	.	CASSLGPGDYYEQYF	TGTGCCAGCAGCTTGGGTCCAGGGGACTACTACGAGCAGTACTTC
TRBJ2-7	TRBV27	TRBD1	.	CASGETGAPKEQYF	TGTGCCAGTGGTGAGACAGGGGCCCCAAAGGAGCAGTACTTC
TRBJ2-7	TRBV11-3	.	.	CASSLGQDYEQYF	TGTGCCAGCAGCTTGGGACAAGATTACGAGCAGTACTTC